This T cell receptor beta chain appears in the sequencing data of a study of blood T cell repertoires in COVID-19. Generated by immunoSEQ multiplex PCR, the TCRdb table keeps only in-frame clones and is missing some. The sample holds 200,000 to 250,000 clones; about four fifths are singletons and the top ten take 1.9%. Looked up from germline, CDR1 is MNHEY and CDR2 is SVGAGI. V lost 6 bases and J lost 7; bases outside the gene matches: 11. There are 15 residues in the CDR3. Material for sequencing was peripheral blood. V gene TRBV6-5 combines with J gene TRBJ2-1, with 8 nucleotides matching TRBD1. The clonotype was recovered from a young man who had recovered from COVID-19. DNA for the CDR3: TGTGCCAGCAGCCCAACGACAGGGGAAAGTAATGAGCAGTTCTTC. This encodes CASSPTTGESNEQFF.